This T cell receptor beta chain came from a study of T cell changes during pregnancy in multiple sclerosis. This CDR3 comprises 11 residues. Germline values: CDR1 SQVTM, CDR2 ANQGSEA. V lost 3 bases and J 10 bases, leaving 12 bases between the germline ends. Sequencing used immunoSEQ multiplex PCR; TCRdb keeps in-frame clones, though not all of them. The repertoire holds roughly 100,000 clones, 92% seen once, with about 0.9% in the top ten. The table lists this clone with a few counts. The receptor was derived from a female donor with multiple sclerosis, enrolled in a pregnancy study. This sample comprised peripheral blood, obtained after pregnancy. This chain links TRBV29-1 with TRBJ1-1; D unclear. CDR3 sequence reads: CSVDVPGGAFF. CDR3 coding DNA: TGCAGCGTTGATGTCCCAGGAGGAGCTTTCTTT. Together with reference TRBV29-1 and TRBJ1-1, the CDR3 gives the full variable domain: SAVISQKPSRDICQRGTSLTIQCQVDSQVTMMFWYRQQPGQSLTLIATANQGSEATYESGFVIDKFPISRPNLTFSTLTVSNMSPEDSSIYLCSVDVPGGAFFGQGTRLTVV.